This passage covers 10 T cell receptor beta chains from one sample sequenced in a study of vaccination effects on CD4 cells after COVID-19. TCRdb's table, derived via immunoSEQ multiplex PCR, lists solely in-frame clones and lacks some. The sample lists 13,000 to 15,000 clones; more than 60% were seen once. Viral peptide pool expansion of antigen-specific CD4+ T cells preceded sequencing in the ViraFEST assay. Subsequent to 10 days of culture, CD4+ T cells were isolated. Either the BNT162b2 or mRNA-1273 vaccine was given to participants in two doses. These receptors lack a known antigen. The sequencing used CD4+ T cells from PBMCs cultured with HCoV-NL63 spike peptides, collected after COVID-19 vaccination. The receptors derive from a human donor who received a COVID-19 vaccine.

The chain carries TRBV27 and TRBJ2-2; D ambiguous. The CDR3 length is 12 residues. The V end was cut by 8 bases, the J end by 6 bases, with 10 bases between. From germline, CDR1 is MNHEY and CDR2 SMNVEV (reference sequence). CDR3 sequence reads: CASAPVSGELFF. The CDR3 bases are TGTGCCAGCGCGCCGGTGTCCGGGGAGCTGTTTTTT.

The rearrangement links TRBV7-9 to TRBJ2-5; 7 bases agree with TRBD2. CDR1 is SEHNR, CDR2 FQNEAQ, per germline (reference sequence). Trimming at V came to 5 bases and at J to 1 base, leaving 7 bases not matched to a gene. This CDR3 has 15 residues. The CDR3 nucleotides read TGTGCCAGCAGCCTCCTACTAGCGAGCCAAGAGACCCAGTACTTC. It codes for CASSLLLASQETQYF.

This chain connects TRBV4-1 to TRBJ2-2; 9 bases fit TRBD1. The junction had 11 bases not matched to a gene; V was cut back by 4 bases and J by 5 bases. Germline-derived CDR1 and CDR2 are MGHRA and YSYEKL. The length of the CDR3 is 17 residues. CDR3 protein: CASSLRGDRDGTGELFF. The CDR3 DNA reads TGCGCCAGCAGCCTCCGGGGGGACAGGGATGGGACCGGGGAGCTGTTTTTT.

This clone has more than one count but fewer than ten. The chain joins TRBV5-4 to TRBJ1-4; D gene uncertain. V was shortened by 0 bases and J by 6 bases, with 15 bases between the two germline ends. The germline CDR1 and CDR2 sequences are SGHNT and YYREEE (reference sequence). The CDR3 runs 16 residues. In DNA form, the CDR3 reads TGTGCCAGCAGCTTGGACGGGGTCGGCATGCATGAAAAACTGTTTTTT. Translating it yields CASSLDGVGMHEKLFF.

The sample holds one count of this clone. The chain is built from TRBV7-2 and TRBJ1-6; D not certain. Trimming removed 7 bases at V and 9 bases at J, with 19 bases between. This CDR3 has 15 amino acids. CDR1 and CDR2 (germline): SGHTA, FQGNSA. The CDR3 is CASIPGPLQASPLHF. In nucleotides, the CDR3 is TGTGCCAGCATCCCCGGCCCTTTGCAGGCTTCACCCCTCCACTTT.

The V gene is TRBV3-1 (or the pseudogene TRBV3-2), the J gene TRBJ1-1; TRBD1 agrees at 8 bases. Germline V CDR1 and CDR2: LGHDT, YNNKEL (reference sequence). There are 12 residues in the CDR3. J was trimmed by 11 bases and V by 4 bases; bases with no gene match: 6. CDR3 residues: CASSPDRVGAFF. CDR3 sequence (DNA): TGTGCCAGCAGCCCGGACAGGGTTGGGGCTTTCTTT.

The CDR3 sequence is CASRDRDSPLHF. The CDR3 DNA reads as TGTGCCAGCAGGGACAGGGATTCACCCCTCCACTTT. V is TRBV6-5 and J is TRBJ1-6, with 8 bases matching TRBD1. The V gene's germline CDR1 is MNHEY and CDR2 SVGAGI. Trimming took 6 bases from V and 8 from J; bases not matched to a gene: 0. The CDR3 loop spans 12 amino acids.

The chain uses TRBV7-2 and TRBJ2-3, with unresolved D. The ends were cut back, 4 bases at V and 1 base at J, with 12 bases in the middle. CDR1 SGHTA and CDR2 FQGNSA come from the germline V gene. The CDR3 is made up of 15 amino acids. The CDR3 region is CASSYRPMGTDTQYF. CDR3 sequence (DNA): TGTGCCAGCAGCTACCGACCGATGGGCACAGATACGCAGTATTTT.

The chain couples TRBV23-1 to TRBJ1-4; TRBD1 matches at 9 bases. TRBV23-1 is assigned to the ORF class and has an uncertain function. This CDR3 contains 20 residues. Trimming took 0 bases from V and 2 from J; bases not matched to a gene: 13. Here the CDR3 DNA reads TGCGCCAGCAGTCAATCGGCTTTGAGGGGACAGGGACGGACTAATGAAAAACTGTTTTTT. This encodes CASSQSALRGQGRTNEKLFF.

The chain employs TRBV5-1 and TRBJ2-1, with 8 bases that match TRBD2. CDR1 and CDR2 (germline): SGHRS, YFSETQ. V gave up 4 bases and J gave up 4 bases; unmatched junction bases: 10. The CDR3 totals 16 residues. This chain's CDR3 is CASSRSKRGNYNEQFF. The CDR3 nucleotides are TGCGCCAGCAGCCGAAGCAAGCGGGGGAATTACAATGAGCAGTTCTTC.